The T cell receptor beta chain under discussion was sequenced for a study of blood T cell repertoires in COVID-19 (dated by TCRdb to about 2020). Study-level background: Samples covering the acute and convalescent phases of COVID-19 were provided by collaborators in the United States, Italy and Spain. The material from the prospective study consisted of cDNA or gDNA derived from T cells, B-cell-depleted T cells, or PBMCs. The dataset comprised deeply sampled blood TCRbeta repertoires from subjects exposed to, actively infected with, or recovered from COVID-19. The repertoires were made available in a free public database intended to serve as a resource for research on the immune response to SARS-CoV-2. Samples were obtained from the ongoing ImmuneRACE study (first 160 participants) and from approximately 1,200 subjects provided by 6 global collaborators. A de-identified subject ID, COVID-19 status, age in years and sex were almost always included in the sample metadata. HLA class I and class II types, where available, came from metadata supplied by the sample provider rather than from assay-based typing. Study-level results and caveats: Clinical and demographic metadata were provided uncurated, with the amount varying by source and participant.

TCRbeta CDR3 regions were amplified from genomic DNA using the immunoSEQ Assay, a bias-controlled multiplex PCR. In the source study's methods: The number of nucleated cells in each sample was estimated from the amplification of reference gene primers within the assay. Sequence reads were collapsed and filtered to measure the absolute abundance of every unique TCRbeta CDR3 rearrangement. For each sample, productive Simpson clonality was calculated as the square root of Simpson's diversity index across productive rearrangements. TCRdb re-hosts the immuneACCESS table, in-frame sequences only. Its copies lack some clones; in the studies checked, an unresolved V gene accounts for under half of them, and the cause for the rest is not known. V and J calls and clone size are those listed in that table; D and trimming were worked out from the DNA. The sample table contains more than 150,000 clones; only one count was recorded for approximately 92% of them. The top ten hold about 15% of the sample.

Each collaborating institution followed its own protocols to collect whole blood in K2EDTA tubes. Collaborator samples were shipped for TCRbeta analysis as frozen whole blood, isolated PBMCs, or DNA extracted from either sample type. Concerning this clone itself: No cognate antigen has been identified for it. There are no base qualities to consult, and no much larger clone falls within one base.

Based on the germline V gene (reference sequence), the CDR1 and CDR2 sequences are LNHDA and SQIVND. V loses 5 bases, J loses 5 bases, and the germline ends lie 15 bases apart. The CDR3 sequence holds 15 residues, the cysteine and phenylalanine included. Here the CDR3 DNA is all that survives: 45 bases in frame from base 1. The clonotype comes from a woman aged 40 to 50 with acute or convalescent COVID-19. The chain employs TRBV19 and TRBJ1-4, with a tentative D gene TRBD1 over 5 matching bases. The sequenced material came from peripheral blood. CDR3 reads: CASSSGPGVNEKLFF. At the DNA level, the sequence is TGTGCCAGTAGTTCAGGGCCTGGAGTGAATGAAAAACTGTTTTTT. With the rest looked up from the reference TRBV19 and TRBJ1-4 genes rather than sequenced, the full variable domain is DGGITQSPKYLFRKEGQNVTLSCEQNLNHDAMYWYRQDPGQGLRLIYYSQIVNDFQKGDIAEGYSVSREKKESFPLTVTSAQKNPTAFYLCASSSGPGVNEKLFFGSGTQLSVL.